The sequence of this T cell receptor (beta chain) was determined in a study of T-cell reconstitution after alpha-beta-depleted transplantation in children. This clonotype was seen ten or more times. Its antigen is not known. The TCRbeta library was prepared with unique molecular identifiers. TCRdb redid the calling of the PCR reads with MiXCR, one entry per CDR3 protein. The table records fewer than 250,000 distinct CDR3 sequences, roughly 8.2% of them present only once. Study-wide results and limits: The study traced high day-60 TCRbeta diversity in some patients to surviving recipient T cells and thymic progenitors. Newly produced T cells mostly provided counts and TCRbeta diversity after one year, as hyperexpanded clones declined. Expanded graft clones numbering several hundred reportedly gave rise to alpha-beta T cells about two months after transplant.

With 2 bases clipped from V and 1 base from J, the junction kept 6 bases outside the gene matches. Germline V gives CDR1 SGHDT, CDR2 YYEEEE. The CDR3 has 18 residues. The V gene is TRBV5-6, the J gene TRBJ2-1; 13 bases match TRBD2. The receptor was derived from a male patient younger than 18 who had a stem cell transplant for acute lymphoblastic leukemia, so the T cells may come from the graft donor. This specimen consisted of PBMCs, mostly from graft donor cells, obtained 180 days after TCRalphabeta/CD19-depleted stem cell transplant. CDR3 DNA: TGTGCCAGCAGCTTCGGGACTAGCGGGGTGCCTTCCTACAATGAGCAGTTCTTC. The encoded protein is CASSFGTSGVPSYNEQFF. The full variable domain, completed using reference TRBV5-6 and TRBJ2-1, is DAGVTQSPTHLIKTRGQQVTLRCSPKSGHDTVSWYQQALGQGPQFIFQYYEEEERQRGNFPDRFSGHQFPNYSSELNVNALLLGDSALYLCASSFGTSGVPSYNEQFFGPGTRLTVL.